The 14 T cell receptor beta chains given below trace back to one sample, sequenced in a study of CD8 T cells in Susac syndrome. RNA amounts of 0.5 to 1 ug underwent reverse transcription with random hexamers. TCRdb passed the immunoSEQ multiplex PCR reads through MiXCR, listing each CDR3 protein once. The sample shows approximately 57,000 distinct CDR3 sequences, 85% to 95% of them seen only once. The sample taken for sequencing was CD8+ T cells from PBMCs. The receptors were sampled from a human donor with Susac syndrome.

V is TRBV7-9 and J is TRBJ2-7; D is unclear. Germline loops: CDR1 SEHNR, CDR2 FQNEAQ (reference sequence). Between the trimmed V and J ends, which lost 2 bases and 0 bases, there was a span of 14 bases. This CDR3 is 16 amino acids long. The CDR3 spells CASSLFAAPSSYEQYF. As DNA, the CDR3 is TGTGCCAGCAGCTTATTCGCCGCCCCTAGCTCCTACGAGCAGTACTTC.

The gene calls are TRBV23-1 and TRBJ1-1; maybe TRBD1 (5 bases). TRBV23-1 is identified as an open reading frame with a role that is uncertain. The CDR3 extends over 14 amino acids. V lost 11 bases, J lost 4 bases, and 20 bases lay in between. CDR3 DNA: TGCGCCCTTATCCGGGGGGGGGTTGGCACTGAAGCTTTCTTT. This gives the protein CALIRGGVGTEAFF.

The rearrangement links TRBV13 to TRBJ2-3; D is ambiguous. This CDR3 spans 13 amino acids. V was cut by 1 base and J by 6 bases, with 8 bases left in between. Germline loops: CDR1 PRHDT, CDR2 FYEKMQ (reference sequence). The CDR3, as DNA: TGTGCCAGCAGCTTAGCTACTGGGGATACGCAGTATTTT. Translated, it gives CASSLATGDTQYF.

This clonotype was seen more than once but under ten times. The chain carries TRBV29-1 and TRBJ2-7, with D possibly matching TRBD1 (5 bases). The CDR3 sequence is 12 residues long. The ends were cut back, 3 bases at V and 2 bases at J, with 8 bases in the middle. CDR1 and CDR2 from the germline V gene are SQVTM and ANQGSEA. The CDR3 spells CSVESTAYEQYF. The CDR3 DNA is TGCAGCGTTGAGTCGACAGCCTACGAGCAGTACTTC.

This rearrangement joins TRBV9 to TRBJ2-2; tentative D call: TRBD2 (6 bases). This CDR3 contains 13 residues. The germline CDR1 and CDR2 sequences are SGDLS and YYNGEE. V dropped 5 bases and J dropped 4 bases, with 9 bases sitting between them. The CDR3 nucleotides read TGTGCCAGCAGGGTGGGAGGCACCGGGGAGCTGTTTTTT. It is translated as CASRVGGTGELFF.

This chain uses TRBV12-5 with TRBJ2-3; D remains unclear. Trimming removed 3 bases at V and 0 bases at J, with 13 bases between. This CDR3 is built from 16 residues. Per the germline V gene, CDR1 is LGHNT and CDR2 is FRNRAP. The CDR3 loop reads CASGFLRGTSTDTQYF. In nucleotides, the CDR3 is TGTGCTAGTGGTTTTCTCCGAGGAACTAGCACAGATACGCAGTATTTT.

The rearrangement links TRBV28 to TRBJ2-3; the D is unclear. The germline V gene encodes CDR1 MDHEN and CDR2 SYDVKM. The CDR3 has 14 residues. The V end lost 6 bases, the J end lost 4 bases, and 14 bases lay between the germline ends. The DNA for the CDR3 is TGTGCCAGCAGCTTGTGGCAGCAGTCAGATACGCAGTATTTT. This translates into CASSLWQQSDTQYF. Full variable domain (outside the CDR3, taken from reference TRBV28 and TRBJ2-3): DVKVTQSSRYLVKRTGEKVFLECVQDMDHENMFWYRQDPGLGLRLIYFSYDVKMKEKGDIPEGYSVSREKKERFSLILESASTNQTSMYLCASSLWQQSDTQYFGPGTRLTVL.

This clonotype was seen only once. The chain joins TRBV30 to TRBJ1-5, with a weak D call TRBD1 (5 bases). The CDR3 spans 17 residues. Germline CDR1 reads GTSNPN; CDR2 reads SVGIG (reference sequence). Trimming shortened V by 0 bases and J by 2 bases, and 17 bases separated the two germline ends. The CDR3 protein is CAWSVNPGHQGNQPQHF. The CDR3, as DNA: TGTGCCTGGAGTGTAAACCCAGGGCACCAGGGCAATCAGCCCCAGCATTTT.

The rearrangement joins TRBV4-1 to TRBJ2-6; D gene ambiguous. The V and J ends lost 3 bases and 0 bases respectively, with 6 bases between them. Germline values: CDR1 MGHRA, CDR2 YSYEKL. The CDR3 runs 15 residues. Written as DNA, the CDR3 is TGCGCCAGCAGCCATTCGGGCTCTGGGGCCAACGTCCTGACTTTC. This sequence encodes CASSHSGSGANVLTF.

The V gene is TRBV30, the J gene TRBJ2-2, with 7 bases lining up with TRBD1. The V and J ends lost 0 bases and 6 bases, in that order; junction bases with no gene match: 4. The CDR3 extends over 14 amino acids. The germline V gene encodes CDR1 GTSNPN and CDR2 SVGIG (reference sequence). CDR3 in amino acids: CAWSVKGAAGELFF. CDR3 in DNA: TGTGCCTGGAGTGTAAAGGGGGCGGCCGGGGAGCTGTTTTTT.

The chain links TRBV12-3 or TRBV12-4 to TRBJ2-5; tentatively, D is TRBD1 or TRBD2 (7 bases each). The CDR3 has 15 residues. Trimming cost V 4 bases and J 5 bases, with 17 bases left between them. In DNA, the CDR3 is TGTGCCAGCAGTTCCCTGGACAGGCGGGGGGAGACCCAGTACTTC. It translates to CASSSLDRRGETQYF.

The chain has TRBV12-3 or TRBV12-4 and TRBJ1-5; D remains ambiguous. The CDR3 sequence is 12 residues long. V was clipped by 11 bases and J by 2 bases, with 10 bases between them. The CDR3 loop is CASGQGNQPQHF. In DNA, the CDR3 is TGTGCCTCTGGGCAGGGCAATCAGCCCCAGCATTTT.

The chain couples TRBV30 to TRBJ2-5; D gene unclear. Germline V gives CDR1 GTSNPN, CDR2 SVGIG (reference sequence). The CDR3 consists of 14 residues. V was trimmed by 0 bases and J by 3 bases, leaving 11 bases between them. The CDR3 nucleotides are TGTGCCTGGAGTGTATACTCGAACAAAGAGACCCAGTACTTC. This translates into CAWSVYSNKETQYF.

This clonotype has only one observation. V usage is TRBV2 and J usage is TRBJ2-1; a possible D gene is TRBD1 (6 bases). The V end lost 8 bases, the J end lost 10 bases, and 9 bases lay between the germline ends. There are 10 residues in the CDR3. Germline CDR1 SNHLY, CDR2 FYNNEI. CDR3 sequence: CASEGQEQFF. CDR3 nucleotides: TGTGCCAGCGAAGGACAGGAGCAGTTCTTC. Variable domain in full (rest from reference TRBV2 and TRBJ2-1): EPEVTQTPSHQVTQMGQEVILRCVPISNHLYFYWYRQILGQKVEFLVSFYNNEISEKSEIFDDQFSVERPDGSNFTLKIRSTKLEDSAMYFCASEGQEQFFGPGTRLTVL.